A selection of T cell receptor beta chains follows, all from one sample in a study of blood T cell repertoires in COVID-19. Clones were read by immunoSEQ multiplex PCR, and TCRdb kept only the in-frame ones, dropping some. The sample includes about 130,000 clones, around 89% of them seen just once. Sequencing was carried out using peripheral blood. All receptors derive from a man aged 55-75 years with COVID-19, enrolled during active disease. CDR3s include the opening cysteine and the closing phenylalanine or tryptophan. The D gene is left open where the match is weak. Rows may omit the clone size; those that give it use once, few, many or a size class.

TRBJ2-2 - TRBV5-4 TRBD1 CASTPGTENTGELFF TGTGCCAGCACCCCCGGGACAGAGAACACCGGGGAGCTGTTTTTT
TRBJ2-2 - TRBV4-1 - CASSQVQGTGELFF TGCGCCAGCAGCCAAGTCCAGGGGACCGGGGAGCTGTTTTTT
TRBJ1-6 - TRBV14 - CASSQGGSSGDSPLHF TGTGCCAGCAGCCAAGGAGGTAGTAGTGGAGATTCACCCCTCCACTTT
TRBJ2-1 once TRBV4-1 TRBD1 CASSQDGTVPYNEQFF TGCGCCAGCAGCCAAGACGGGACAGTACCCTACAATGAGCAGTTCTTC
TRBJ2-3 - TRBV12-3/TRBV12-4 - CASSLLVRDTQYF TGTGCCAGCAGTTTACTAGTAAGAGATACGCAGTATTTT
TRBJ1-6 - TRBV19 - CASSIGGSSSYNSPLHF TGTGCCAGTAGTATAGGAGGGTCAAGCTCCTATAATTCACCCCTCCACTTT
TRBJ1-1 - TRBV14 TRBD1 CASRLLRTGRNTEAFF TGTGCCAGCAGGTTGCTTCGGACAGGGCGGAACACTGAAGCTTTCTTT
TRBJ1-5 - TRBV19 - CASGESPRGYHQPQHF TGTGCCAGCGGAGAGTCTCCTAGGGGCTACCATCAGCCCCAGCATTTT
TRBJ1-3 - TRBV11-2 - CASSPTGTSGNTIYF TGTGCCAGCAGCCCTACAGGAACCTCTGGAAACACCATATATTTT
TRBJ2-1 - TRBV24-1 TRBD1 CATSLSGGKNEQFF TGTGCCACCAGTCTTTCAGGGGGCAAGAATGAGCAGTTCTTC
TRBJ2-3 - TRBV2 TRBD2 CASKIAGGLDTQYF TGTGCCAGCAAGATAGCGGGGGGGCTAGATACGCAGTATTTT
TRBJ2-5 - TRBV5-4 TRBD1 CASSGVIQGAEETQYF TGTGCCAGCAGCGGGGTAATTCAGGGGGCAGAAGAGACCCAGTACTTC
TRBJ2-7 - TRBV6-2/TRBV6-3 - CASSTYSSSTYEQYF TGTGCCAGCAGCACTTACAGTTCTTCAACCTACGAGCAGTACTTC
TRBJ1-6 - TRBV30 TRBD1 CAWNGQGGSYNSPLHF TGTGCCTGGAATGGACAGGGGGGCTCCTATAATTCACCCCTCCACTTT
TRBJ2-1 - TRBV21-1 - CASVDNRVLCNEQFF TGTGCCAGCGTGGATAACAGGGTACTCTGCAATGAGCAGTTCTTC
TRBJ1-2 - TRBV6-1 - CASSELGVGYTF TGTGCCAGCAGTGAACTAGGGGTTGGCTACACCTTC
TRBJ2-3 - TRBV7-2 TRBD2 CASSRQTSGGTDTQYF TGTGCCAGCAGCCGCCAGACTAGCGGAGGCACAGATACGCAGTATTTT
TRBJ2-7 - TRBV19 TRBD1 CASTLGQGLAYEQYF TGTGCCAGTACCCTTGGACAGGGGCTTGCCTACGAGCAGTACTTC
TRBJ2-6 - TRBV7-6 TRBD1 CASSLAGRGTVLHSGANVLTF TGTGCCAGCAGCTTAGCGGGAAGGGGGACAGTCCTACACTCTGGGGCCAACGTCCTGACTTTC
TRBJ1-2 - TRBV18 TRBD1 CASSPGQLYGYTF TGTGCCAGCTCACCGGGACAGTTATATGGCTACACCTTC
TRBJ2-5 - TRBV11-3 TRBD2 CASSLGLAGQETQYF TGTGCCAGCAGCTTAGGCCTAGCGGGACAAGAGACCCAGTACTTC
TRBJ1-4 - TRBV6-5 TRBD1 CASRTGGPNEKLFF TGTGCCAGCAGGACAGGGGGCCCTAATGAAAAACTGTTTTTT
TRBJ1-2 - TRBV10-1 TRBD1 CAKTGAGYTF TGCGCCAAGACAGGGGCTGGCTACACCTTC
TRBJ2-2 - TRBV6-5 - CASSSRGLGTGELFF TGTGCCAGCAGTTCCCGAGGGTTGGGCACCGGGGAGCTGTTTTTT
TRBJ2-3 once TRBV18 TRBD1 CASSPGDRGTDTQYF TGTGCCAGCTCACCTGGGGACAGGGGCACAGATACGCAGTATTTT
TRBJ2-5 - TRBV5-4 TRBD2 CASSPRTSDQETQYF TGTGCCAGCAGCCCCCGGACTAGCGATCAAGAGACCCAGTACTTC
TRBJ2-7 - TRBV5-1 TRBD1 CASSHPTGTGLDEQYF TGCGCCAGCAGCCACCCAACCGGGACAGGGCTGGACGAGCAGTACTTC
TRBJ2-2 - TRBV2 - CASKVGTQTGELFF TGTGCCTCCAAAGTCGGGACTCAAACCGGGGAGCTGTTTTTT
TRBJ2-5 - TRBV5-4 - CASSKIGGPETQYF TGTGCCAGCAGCAAAATCGGGGGGCCTGAGACCCAGTACTTC
TRBJ2-2 - TRBV19 - CASSMVSLNTGELFF TGTGCCAGTAGTATGGTCAGTCTGAACACCGGGGAGCTGTTTTTT
TRBJ2-7 - TRBV29-1 - CSVSMKSPKSYSYEQYF TGCAGCGTTTCGATGAAGAGCCCGAAGAGCTACTCCTACGAGCAGTACTTC
TRBJ2-1 - TRBV28 TRBD2 CASSPPLAGGGNEQFF TGTGCCAGCAGCCCTCCACTAGCGGGGGGGGGTAATGAGCAGTTCTTC
TRBJ2-7 - TRBV5-1 TRBD1 CASSRGQAYEQYF TGCGCCAGCAGCCGTGGACAGGCCTACGAGCAGTACTTC
TRBJ1-4 - TRBV18 - CASSPRPHGSEKLFF TGTGCCAGCTCACCTCGACCCCACGGGAGTGAAAAACTGTTTTTT
TRBJ1-4 - TRBV6-5 - CASSLTGRFNEKLFF TGTGCCAGCAGCCTAACAGGCAGGTTTAATGAAAAACTGTTTTTT
TRBJ1-2 once TRBV29-1 TRBD1 CSVINSVKTGGPFFFNYGYTF TGCAGCGTGATCAACTCGGTTAAGACAGGGGGGCCTTTTTTCTTTAACTATGGCTACACCTTC
TRBJ1-2 - TRBV5-4 - CASSLVGGEIWGYTF TGTGCCAGCAGCTTGGTTGGGGGGGAGATATGGGGCTACACCTTC
TRBJ1-5 - TRBV18 - CASSPPANQPQHF TGTGCCAGCTCACCACCGGCTAATCAGCCCCAGCATTTT
TRBJ1-1 - TRBV19 - CASSLQENTEAFF TGTGCCAGTAGCCTACAGGAGAACACTGAAGCTTTCTTT
TRBJ2-7 - TRBV10-3 - CAISSGHGPYEQYF TGTGCCATCAGTTCGGGACATGGACCTTACGAGCAGTACTTC
TRBJ2-3 - TRBV28 - CASSQTGPDTQYF TGTGCCAGCAGTCAAACAGGGCCAGATACGCAGTATTTT